This T cell receptor (beta chain) came from a study of regulatory T cells in long-lasting Graves disease. As to time point: persistent/refractory GD, antithyroid drugs over 5 years with positive TRAb. Extracted PBMC RNA gave rise to the TCR library. Patients with Graves' disease were diagnosed by American Thyroid Association guidelines. Patients were from an endocrinology department in Xi'an, China. The germline gives CDR1 LNHDA, CDR2 SQIVND (reference sequence). The V and J ends lost 5 bases and 1 base respectively, with 11 bases between them. This CDR3 comprises 15 residues. This clonotype was detected many times. No antigen is known for it. HTBI primers from iRepertoire and Arm-PCR of CDR3 regions yielded the TCR beta libraries. Each CDR3 protein is one row after TCRdb ran MiXCR on the multiplex PCR reads. The sample has about 430,000 distinct CDR3 sequences, over 20% seen once. Study-wide results and caveats: Persistent disease was associated with favored TRBV28 usage and with favored use of TRBJ1-2 and TRBJ2-5. Persistent patients had a count of shared public clonotypes (over 2,500) that exceeded that of new patients (966).

This chain connects TRBV19 to TRBJ2-2; D call uncertain. The sample here was peripheral blood mononuclear cells (PBMCs), taken when the disease was refractory, from a patient treated with antithyroid drugs. This clonotype was sampled from a female donor with Graves disease. The CDR3 DNA is TGTGCCAGTAGTCCGATACCCAGGAACACCGGGGAGCTGTTTTTT. It translates to CASSPIPRNTGELFF.